Sequencing of this TCR beta chain was carried out in a study of beta chain features in type 1 diabetes. Study background: The study examined around 98,000,000 sorted cells across all samples. Whole-study findings and limits: Over-representation of high TCR-expressing cells was a possible consequence of cDNA sequencing.

Germline CDR1 reads LGHNA; CDR2 reads YSLEER. The CDR3 is 15 amino acids. The V end lost 4 bases, the J end lost 4 bases, and 13 bases lay between the germline ends. The isolated RNA, all of it, was reverse transcribed, so expressed TCRB transcripts were what got sequenced. Sequencing used immunoSEQ multiplex PCR; TCRdb keeps in-frame clones, though not all of them. The data contain approximately 330,000 clones, approximately 11% of them seen just once; the ten biggest clones take up around 0.015%. A remark on this clone: Its antigen is unknown.

The source is a woman in her twenties or thirties in good health. The sample comprised naive CD4+ T cells from blood. This chain uses TRBV4-3 with TRBJ2-2; D is possibly TRBD1 (6 bases). CDR3 DNA sequence: TGCGCCAGCAGCCTACAGGGATCAGGCACCGGGGAGCTGTTTTTT. It translates to CASSLQGSGTGELFF.